These 32 T cell receptor beta chains originate from one sample sequenced in a study of regulatory and conventional T cells in RAG deficiency. The table came from immunoSEQ multiplex PCR; TCRdb's copy has only in-frame clones and leaves some out. The repertoire includes around 30,000 clones, 70% to 90% of them detected once, and about 5.4% sits in the top ten. The same data also went into a second study, on regulatory T cells. That paper states: Primers: 52 TRBV forward and 13 TRBJ reverse.

The sequenced sample was CD8+ T cells sorted from blood. Every receptor here comes from a human donor in good health.

This chain connects TRBV6-5 to TRBJ2-3; 8 positions agree with TRBD2. CDR1 MNHEY and CDR2 SVGAGI come from the germline V gene. CDR3 size: 15 residues. With 4 bases clipped from V and 0 bases from J, the junction kept 3 bases outside the gene matches. The DNA of the CDR3 is TGTGCCAGCAGTTGGGAGCGGGGGAGCACAGATACGCAGTATTTT. The encoded protein is CASSWERGSTDTQYF.

This clone was seen only a few times. This chain connects TRBV19 to TRBJ2-7, with TRBD2 matching over 7 bases. The CDR3 is 14 amino acids. Germline V CDR1 and CDR2: LNHDA, SQIVND (reference sequence). J gave up 4 bases and V 2 bases, and 5 bases lay outside the gene matches. The CDR3 DNA sequence: TGTGCCAGTAGTATATCAGCGGGGAGGTACGAGCAGTACTTC. It specifies CASSISAGRYEQYF.

This chain uses TRBV27 with TRBJ2-5; 7 positions match TRBD1. Trimming at V came to 2 bases and at J to 5 bases, leaving 8 bases not matched to a gene. The CDR3 consists of 15 residues. Looked up from germline, CDR1 is MNHEY and CDR2 is SMNVEV (reference sequence). The CDR3 region is CASSLSRGPGETQYF. As DNA, the CDR3 is TGTGCCAGCAGTTTAAGTAGGGGGCCCGGTGAGACCCAGTACTTC.

The rearrangement uses TRBV30 and TRBJ2-7; D perhaps matches TRBD1 (5 bases). The V end lost 0 bases, the J end lost 2 bases, and 20 bases lay between the germline ends. Germline V gene sequence: CDR1 GTSNPN, CDR2 SVGIG (reference sequence). The CDR3 totals 17 residues. In nucleotides, the CDR3 is TGTGCCTGGAGTGTCCCTGTGACAGCACCCGTCCCCTACGAGCAGTACTTC. Protein product: CAWSVPVTAPVPYEQYF.

The chain is built from TRBV6-1 and TRBJ2-7; 10 bases fit TRBD1. The CDR3 runs 15 residues. V dropped 5 bases and J dropped 0; count of bases not matched to a gene: 4. Looked up from germline, CDR1 is MNHNS and CDR2 is SASEGT. CDR3 nucleotide sequence: TGTGCCAGCAGTCTGGGACAGGGGCTCTCCTACGAGCAGTACTTC. Amino acid sequence: CASSLGQGLSYEQYF.

The J gene is TRBJ2-7, the V gene TRBV10-2; maybe TRBD1 (6 bases). The germline V and J ends were trimmed by 8 bases and 2 bases, with 10 bases remaining between them. CDR3 size: 12 residues. Germline CDR1 is WSHSY and CDR2 is SAAADI. CDR3 sequence (DNA): TGCGCCAGCCGGGACATTGCCTACGAGCAGTACTTC. This gives the protein CASRDIAYEQYF.

V gene TRBV18 combines with J gene TRBJ1-3; D gene uncertain. The CDR3 runs to 15 residues. The V and J ends lost 0 bases and 0 bases respectively, with 6 bases between them. Germline CDR1 reads KGHSH; CDR2 reads LQKENI. The CDR3: CASSPPPGSGNTIYF. CDR3 coding DNA: TGTGCCAGCTCACCACCCCCTGGCTCTGGAAACACCATATATTTT.

The chain is built from TRBV27 and TRBJ1-1; D possibly corresponds to TRBD1 (6 bases). Looked up from germline, CDR1 is MNHEY and CDR2 is SMNVEV (reference sequence). With 6 bases removed from V and 5 bases from J, the gap between germline ends came to 22 bases. This CDR3 has 16 amino acids. The CDR3 sequence: CASSAGARDGRTEAFF. The DNA for the CDR3 is TGTGCCAGCAGCGCGGGGGCGCGAGATGGAAGAACTGAAGCTTTCTTT.

J is TRBJ1-1 and V is TRBV30; D is uncertain. V lost 7 bases to trimming and J lost 1 base, with 16 bases between them. This CDR3 spans 14 amino acids. Germline V gene lookup returns CDR1 GTSNPN and CDR2 SVGIG (reference sequence). The CDR3 is CASEGLVENTEAFF. The CDR3 coding sequence is TGTGCCTCGGAGGGTCTGGTTGAGAACACTGAAGCTTTCTTT.

This clone was observed once. V is TRBV11-2 and J is TRBJ2-1; weak D call: TRBD1 (5 bases). Per germline, CDR1 SGHAT and CDR2 FQNNGV. V was pared by 4 bases and J by 3 bases, with 13 bases between. The CDR3 has 15 amino acids. CDR3: CASSSQVELYNEQFF. The DNA for the CDR3 is TGTGCCAGCAGCTCACAGGTGGAGCTCTACAATGAGCAGTTCTTC.

The rearrangement uses TRBV19 and TRBJ1-1; D is undetermined. V lost 7 bases and J lost 2, with 23 bases in between. CDR1 is LNHDA, CDR2 SQIVND, per germline (reference sequence). The CDR3 consists of 17 residues. This chain's CDR3 is CASNWARLTTRNTEAFF. The CDR3 nucleotides read TGTGCCAGTAATTGGGCTCGCCTTACTACAAGAAACACTGAAGCTTTCTTT.

This clone was seen once. The gene calls are TRBV15 and TRBJ2-3; the match to TRBD2 covers 7 bases. The CDR3 spans 15 residues. The V and J ends lost 3 bases and 1 base, in that order; junction bases with no gene match: 4. Looked up from germline, CDR1 is LNHNV and CDR2 is YYDKDF (reference sequence). CDR3 amino acids: CATSSSGYRTDTQYF. The DNA for the CDR3 is TGTGCCACCAGCAGTAGCGGGTACCGCACAGATACGCAGTATTTT.

The chain joins TRBV4-1 to TRBJ2-5; D gene unclear. The CDR3 covers 14 residues. From germline, CDR1 is MGHRA and CDR2 YSYEKL. V was pared by 2 bases and J by 4 bases, with 11 bases between. Here the CDR3 DNA reads TGCGCCAGCAGCCAATACCGGGTAGGAGAGACCCAGTACTTC. It yields the protein CASSQYRVGETQYF.

J is TRBJ2-2 and V is TRBV9, with TRBD2 matching over 10 bases. This CDR3 has 19 residues. V dropped 4 bases and J dropped 5; count of bases not matched to a gene: 17. CDR1 is SGDLS and CDR2 is YYNGEE in the germline V gene. DNA for the CDR3: TGTGCCAGCAGCCCCGAGACCGGCAGGCTAGCGGGAGAGACCGGGGAGCTGTTTTTT. Its translation: CASSPETGRLAGETGELFF.

The chain employs TRBV4-1 and TRBJ2-3, with D possibly matching TRBD2 (6 bases). Per the germline V gene, CDR1 is MGHRA and CDR2 is YSYEKL. V lost 3 bases to trimming and J lost 4 bases, with 17 bases between them. CDR3 length equals 16 residues. The CDR3 reads CASSQEGLRGSDTQYF. The CDR3 region has the DNA TGCGCCAGCAGCCAGGAGGGACTCCGGGGGTCAGATACGCAGTATTTT.

This clone was counted once. This sequence joins TRBV7-9 and TRBJ2-1; D could derive from TRBD1 or TRBD2 (6 bases each). The CDR3 contains 17 residues. Per germline, CDR1 SEHNR and CDR2 FQNEAQ (reference sequence). Trimming left V 1 base short and J 2 bases short, with 15 bases between. CDR3 DNA sequence: TGTGCCAGCAGCTTAGGAGGAGGGGGATTGACCTACAATGAGCAGTTCTTC. Protein product: CASSLGGGGLTYNEQFF. Combining the CDR3 with reference TRBV7-9 and TRBJ2-1 gives the whole variable domain DTGVSQNPRHKITKRGQNVTFRCDPISEHNRLYWYRQTLGQGPEFLTYFQNEAQLEKSRLLSDRFSAERPKGSFSTLEIQRTEQGDSAMYLCASSLGGGGLTYNEQFFGPGTRLTVL.

The CDR3 bases are TGTGCCAGCAGTTTATCAGGAGGGGCCTCCTACGAGCAGTACTTC. This translates into CASSLSGGASYEQYF. The chain employs TRBV28 and TRBJ2-7; tentative D call: TRBD2 (6 bases). CDR1 and CDR2 from the germline V gene are MDHEN and SYDVKM. The length of the CDR3 is 15 residues. Trimming took 1 base from V and 0 from J, leaving 10 bases between them.

Here the CDR3 reads CASSLSGREEEQFF. The CDR3 DNA sequence: TGTGCCAGCAGCCTTAGCGGGAGAGAGGAGGAGCAGTTCTTC. V usage is TRBV6-5 and J usage is TRBJ2-1; TRBD2 agrees at 9 bases. J gave up 10 bases and V 6 bases, and 10 bases lay outside the gene matches. The CDR3 has 14 residues. CDR1 is MNHEY and CDR2 is SVGAGI in the germline V gene.

The chain employs TRBV2 and TRBJ2-2; D tentatively fits TRBD1 or TRBD2 (5 bases each). The CDR3 sequence is 17 residues long. Between the trimmed V and J ends, which lost 2 bases and 3 bases, there was a span of 16 bases. Germline V lookup: CDR1 SNHLY, CDR2 FYNNEI. This CDR3 is CASSERLGDRYTGELFF. The CDR3 DNA reads TGTGCCAGCAGTGAAAGGCTAGGGGACCGGTACACCGGGGAGCTGTTTTTT.

The chain carries TRBV2 and TRBJ1-4, with D unresolved. This CDR3 contains 16 residues. V was cut by 5 bases and J by 5 bases, with 18 bases left in between. Germline V CDR1 and CDR2: SNHLY, FYNNEI. DNA for the CDR3: TGTGCCAGCAGTTCCCAGGAGGGCCTGGGGAATGAAAAACTGTTTTTT. Translated: CASSSQEGLGNEKLFF.

The V and J genes are TRBV2 and TRBJ1-4; D is perhaps TRBD1 (5 bases). V was pared by 2 bases and J by 2 bases, with 9 bases between. Germline CDR1 and CDR2: SNHLY and FYNNEI. This CDR3 has 15 residues. The CDR3 DNA follows: TGTGCCAGCAGTGAATTCCGGGGCACTAATGAAAAACTGTTTTTT. Encoded protein: CASSEFRGTNEKLFF.

V is TRBV27 and J is TRBJ1-5; maybe TRBD1 (6 bases). V was clipped by 2 bases and J by 2 bases, with 13 bases between them. The length of the CDR3 is 16 residues. Germline loops: CDR1 MNHEY, CDR2 SMNVEV (reference sequence). The CDR3 region is CASSLMGGLGNQPQHF. CDR3 DNA: TGTGCCAGCAGTTTAATGGGGGGGCTGGGCAATCAGCCCCAGCATTTT.

The J gene is TRBJ2-7, the V gene TRBV6-5; TRBD2 agrees at 9 bases. Germline V lookup: CDR1 MNHEY, CDR2 SVGAGI. The CDR3 extends over 15 amino acids. V shed 7 bases and J 3 bases; nucleotides not matched to a gene: 10. The CDR3 sequence is CASTAGGGGDYEQYF. CDR3 DNA: TGTGCCAGCACCGCTGGCGGGGGGGGTGACTACGAGCAGTACTTC.

Remarks on this clone: Compared with germline, one end of the junction differs, possibly owing to a read error. The V gene is TRBV7-7, the J gene TRBJ2-1; possible D gene TRBD2, 5 bases. This CDR3 has 16 amino acids. The germline V gene has CDR1 SSHAT and CDR2 FNYEAQ (reference sequence). The CDR3 DNA is TGTGCTAGCAGCTTAGGAGCGGAGGCTGCGGGTAATGAGCAGTTCTTC. This gives the protein CASSLGAEAAGNEQFF.

The chain recombines TRBV2 with TRBJ2-1; D is tentatively TRBD1 or TRBD2 (5 bases each). The CDR3 loop spans 15 amino acids. The V end lost 5 bases, the J end lost 4 bases, and 15 bases lay between the germline ends. Germline V gene lookup returns CDR1 SNHLY and CDR2 FYNNEI. The CDR3 sequence: CASSNPGTSYNEQFF. CDR3 DNA: TGTGCCAGCAGTAACCCCGGGACGTCTTACAATGAGCAGTTCTTC.

J is TRBJ2-7 and V is TRBV18, with 15 bases lining up with TRBD2. The trim removed 3 bases at V and 2 bases at J, leaving 8 bases unmatched. The germline gives CDR1 KGHSH, CDR2 LQKENI. The CDR3 is 18 residues long. The CDR3 loop reads CASSPGLAGGLNPYEQYF. The CDR3 coding sequence is TGTGCCAGCTCACCCGGACTAGCGGGAGGGCTTAACCCCTACGAGCAGTACTTC.

The chain employs TRBV4-2 and TRBJ2-1; tentative D call: TRBD2 (6 bases). The CDR3 spans 14 residues. Germline assignment: CDR1 LGHNA and CDR2 YNFKEQ. V dropped 0 bases and J dropped 6 bases, with 9 bases sitting between them. CDR3 sequence (DNA): TGTGCCAGCAGCCAAGAGGGGGGATCCAATGAGCAGTTCTTC. Protein product: CASSQEGGSNEQFF.

The genes are TRBV11-2 and TRBJ1-1; D unclear. The CDR3 has 12 residues. Trimming shortened V by 1 base and J by 5 bases, and 5 bases separated the two germline ends. Germline lookup yields CDR1 SGHAT and CDR2 FQNNGV. The CDR3 sequence is CASSLGATEAFF. CDR3 bases: TGTGCCAGCAGCTTAGGGGCTACTGAAGCTTTCTTT.

The CDR3 bases are TGCGCCAGCAGCCATGCGTACACCGGGGAGCTGTTTTTT. It codes for CASSHAYTGELFF. This chain connects TRBV4-3 to TRBJ2-2, with D unresolved. V gave up 3 bases and J gave up 3 bases, with 5 bases separating them. CDR1 and CDR2 from the germline V gene are LGHNA and YSLEER. The CDR3 covers 13 residues.

The rearrangement uses TRBV11-2 and TRBJ2-7, with 10 bases fitting TRBD1. Unmatched junction bases numbered 6, after V lost 5 bases and J lost 2 bases. Germline CDR1 is SGHAT and CDR2 is FQNNGV. CDR3 length: 15 amino acids. The CDR3 protein is CASSLGGQGTYEQYF. For the CDR3, the DNA is TGTGCCAGCAGCCTTGGGGGACAGGGGACCTACGAGCAGTACTTC.

The chain employs TRBV4-1 and TRBJ1-1, with D hard to call. This CDR3 is 16 amino acids long. The germline CDR1 and CDR2 sequences are MGHRA and YSYEKL. Between the trimmed V and J ends, which lost 1 base and 1 base, there was a span of 13 bases. CDR3 loop: CASSQVKQTSNTEAFF. In DNA, the CDR3 is TGCGCCAGCAGCCAAGTAAAACAAACTTCGAACACTGAAGCTTTCTTT.

The chain couples TRBV4-1 to TRBJ1-2; D gene unclear. The CDR3 is 14 residues long. Trimming left V 0 bases short and J 6 bases short, with 11 bases between. The germline V gene encodes CDR1 MGHRA and CDR2 YSYEKL. The CDR3 spells CASSQDFRGDGYTF. The CDR3 bases are TGCGCCAGCAGCCAAGATTTTCGTGGGGATGGCTACACCTTC.